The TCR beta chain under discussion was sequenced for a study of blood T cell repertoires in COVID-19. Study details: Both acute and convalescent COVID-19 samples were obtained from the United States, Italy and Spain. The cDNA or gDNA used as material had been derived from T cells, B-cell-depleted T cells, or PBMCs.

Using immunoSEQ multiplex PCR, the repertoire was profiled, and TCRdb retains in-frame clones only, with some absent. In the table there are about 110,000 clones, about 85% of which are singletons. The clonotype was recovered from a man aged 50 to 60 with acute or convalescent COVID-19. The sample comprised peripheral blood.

CDR3 sequence: CASSLTGGIEKLFF. CDR3 DNA sequence: TGTGCCAGTAGTCTCACAGGGGGCATTGAAAAACTGTTTTTT. This chain joins TRBV19 and TRBJ1-4, with TRBD1 identical over 9 bases. V was clipped by 5 bases and J by 7 bases; unmatched bases: 5. The CDR3 length is 14 residues. CDR1 and CDR2 from the germline V gene are LNHDA and SQIVND (reference sequence).